Sequencing of this T cell receptor (beta chain) was carried out in a study of technical replicates of blood from a handful of donors. The repertoire was sequenced with immunoSEQ multiplex PCR; TCRdb's copy has only in-frame clones and lacks some. Found here are approximately 65,000 clones, 70% to 90% of them singletons; the top ten hold roughly 5%. CDR3 length: 12 residues. Germline V lookup: CDR1 SQVTM, CDR2 ANQGSEA. Trimming took 4 bases from V and 10 from J, leaving 14 bases between them. The TCR sequence derives from a human donor in good health. Some clones in this sample may be carry-over from other donors' samples. The specimen was PBMCs. The chain couples TRBV29-1 to TRBJ2-1, with D perhaps TRBD1 (6 bases). Written as DNA, the CDR3 is TGCAGCGTTGCTGAGGGGGTTGGGGAGCAGTTCTTC. Amino acid sequence: CSVAEGVGEQFF.